At least ten counts were recorded for the clone carrying this T cell receptor (beta chain). Its specificity is unknown. Amplification of TCR alpha and beta CDR3 regions from RNA used iRepertoire nested multiplex PCR. TCRdb reanalysed the multiplex PCR reads using MiXCR and keeps one entry per CDR3 protein. Seen here are over 100,000 distinct CDR3 sequences, 25% to 30% observed once, and the top ten hold approximately 35%. This specimen comes from a study of glioma-infiltrating T cells. Study-wide results and limits: CDR3 overlap between tissue and blood was very small.

V was trimmed by 1 base and J by 2 bases, leaving 12 bases between them. Germline-derived CDR1 and CDR2 are MGHRA and YSYEKL. The CDR3 is 15 amino acids. The sample was glioma tissue, nonneoplastic brain tissue, or PBMCs (not recorded which). The chain joins TRBV4-1 to TRBJ2-7; perhaps D is TRBD1 or TRBD2 (5 bases each). This receptor was identified in a human donor with low-grade glioma or glioblastoma, undergoing nonglioma brain surgery, or in good health (not recorded which). The CDR3 nucleotides read TGCGCCAGCAGCCAAGTCCCGACGGGGCCCTACGAGCAGTACTTC. Protein product: CASSQVPTGPYEQYF.